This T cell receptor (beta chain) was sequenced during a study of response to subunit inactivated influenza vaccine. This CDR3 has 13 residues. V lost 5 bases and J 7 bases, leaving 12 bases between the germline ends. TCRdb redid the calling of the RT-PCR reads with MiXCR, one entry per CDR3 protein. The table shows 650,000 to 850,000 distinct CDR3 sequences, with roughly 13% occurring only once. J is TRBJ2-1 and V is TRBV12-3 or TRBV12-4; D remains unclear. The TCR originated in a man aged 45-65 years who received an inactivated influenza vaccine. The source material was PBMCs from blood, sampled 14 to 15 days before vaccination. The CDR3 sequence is CASSLTLGNEQFF. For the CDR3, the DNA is TGTGCCAGCAGTCTTACTCTGGGGAATGAGCAGTTCTTC.